This paragraph covers one T cell receptor (beta chain) sequence. TCRdb processed the 5' RACE reads anew with MiXCR; each CDR3 protein has one entry. This table has around 36,000 distinct CDR3 sequences, about an eighth appearing once. The CDR3 has 14 residues. The V gene lost 7 bases and the J gene lost 4 bases, with 16 bases spanning the gap. The sample belongs to a study of T-cell memory formation after mild COVID-19. The clonotype was recovered from a man in his late teens or twenties who had mild COVID-19 (a few samples of this study predate the infection). Cell type and time point are not known. Material: PBMCs or a T cell subset sorted from them (not recorded which). The chain joins TRBV12-3 or TRBV12-4 to TRBJ1-2; no firm D call. For the CDR3, the DNA is TGTGCCAGCACCTCTGGGTCGACCGGCTATGGCTACACCTTC. This encodes CASTSGSTGYGYTF.